Given below is one TCR beta chain in context. Looked up from germline, CDR1 is MNHNS and CDR2 is SASEGT. V shed 8 bases and J shed 6 bases, with 16 bases lying between them. This CDR3 has 13 amino acids. Measured with immunoSEQ multiplex PCR; TCRdb has only the in-frame clones, and not every one. The table has under 20,000 clones, roughly 68% seen once; the top ten hold over 9.5%. The data belong to a study of OX40 agonist ivuxolimab in advanced cancers. In the study overall: Partial responses occurred in Three dose-escalation patients, one with hepatocellular carcinoma and two with cutaneous melanoma.

The material sequenced was CD4+ or CD8+ T cells sorted from blood, taken in a trial of the OX40 agonist ivuxolimab. This TCR was recovered from an adult with an advanced solid tumor such as melanoma, head and neck, liver or kidney cancer. The V call is TRBV6-1, the J call TRBJ1-2; D is uncertain. The CDR3 reads CASRRSGVDGYTF. For the CDR3, the DNA is TGTGCCAGCCGCAGATCGGGTGTGGATGGCTACACCTTC.